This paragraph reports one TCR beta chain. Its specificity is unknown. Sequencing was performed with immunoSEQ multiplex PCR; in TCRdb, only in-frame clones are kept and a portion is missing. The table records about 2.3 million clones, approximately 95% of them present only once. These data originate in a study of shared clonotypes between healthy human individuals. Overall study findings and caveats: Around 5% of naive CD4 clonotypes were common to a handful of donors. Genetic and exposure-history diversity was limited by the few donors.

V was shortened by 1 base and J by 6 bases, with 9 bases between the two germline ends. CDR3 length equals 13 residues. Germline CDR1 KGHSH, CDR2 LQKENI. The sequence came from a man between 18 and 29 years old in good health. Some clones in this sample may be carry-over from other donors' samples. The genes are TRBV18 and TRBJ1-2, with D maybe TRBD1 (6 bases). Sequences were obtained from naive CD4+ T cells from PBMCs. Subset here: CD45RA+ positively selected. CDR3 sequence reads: CASSPRTEDGYTF. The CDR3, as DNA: TGTGCCAGCTCACCACGGACAGAGGATGGCTACACCTTC. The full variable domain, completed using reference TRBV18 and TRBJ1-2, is NAGVMQNPRHLVRRRGQEARLRCSPMKGHSHVYWYRQLPEEGLKFMVYLQKENIIDESGMPKERFSAEFPKEGPSILRIQQVVRGDSAAYFCASSPRTEDGYTFGSGTRLTVV.